What follows are 29 T cell receptor beta chains derived from one specimen sequenced in a study of naive and memory T cell subsets. An oligonucleotide containing a UMI was ligated to the 3' end of TCR cDNA. Ligated cDNA underwent four rounds of PCR with nested alpha and beta constant region primers and SP2. TCRdb re-called the 5' RACE reads through MiXCR, storing one row per CDR3 protein. The sample consists of tens of thousands of distinct CDR3 sequences, less than 10% of them appearing once. The origin of the receptors is a female donor in good health.

This clonotype was seen at least ten times. J is TRBJ2-2 and V is TRBV20-1; TRBD2 matches at 12 bases. The junction had 8 bases not matched to a gene; V was cut back by 5 bases and J by 4 bases. CDR1 and CDR2 (germline): DFQATT, SNEGSKA (reference sequence). The CDR3 runs 16 residues. This CDR3 reads CSAQTSGSVSTGELFF. In nucleotides, the CDR3 is TGCAGTGCTCAGACTAGCGGGAGCGTCAGCACCGGGGAGCTGTTTTTT.

The V call is TRBV5-1, the J call TRBJ2-3, with TRBD2 matching over 7 bases. The trim removed 0 bases at V and 0 bases at J, leaving 10 bases unmatched. Per the germline V gene, CDR1 is SGHRS and CDR2 is YFSETQ. This CDR3 contains 18 residues. The CDR3 reads CASSLAPRGISSTDTQYF. The CDR3 nucleotides are TGCGCCAGCAGCTTGGCCCCGCGGGGGATAAGTAGCACAGATACGCAGTATTTT.

The chain has TRBV7-9 and TRBJ1-5; no definite D call. The CDR3 contains 12 residues. In germline, CDR1 is SEHNR, CDR2 FQNEAQ (reference sequence). V lost 1 base and J lost 7, with 5 bases in between. The CDR3 coding sequence is TGTGCCAGCAGCTTAGGTCGCCAGCCCCAGCATTTT. It specifies CASSLGRQPQHF.

In this sample, this clonotype turned up a few times. The chain uses TRBV12-3 or TRBV12-4 and TRBJ1-5; 7 bases match TRBD1. Trimming at V came to 1 base and at J to 5 bases, leaving 8 bases not matched to a gene. There are 16 residues in the CDR3. In nucleotides, the CDR3 is TGTGCCAGCAGTTTAGAGACAGGGAGGTTCGATCAGCCCCAGCATTTT. Amino acid sequence: CASSLETGRFDQPQHF.

This clonotype was picked up many times. CDR3 nucleotide sequence: TGCAGCGTTGCCACAGGGAACAGGCGAGATACGCAGTATTTT. Translated, it gives CSVATGNRRDTQYF. The chain combines TRBV29-1 with TRBJ2-3; possibly TRBD1 for D (6 bases). The germline CDR1 and CDR2 sequences are SQVTM and ANQGSEA. V lost 4 bases, J lost 5 bases, and 16 bases lay in between. CDR3 length: 14 residues.

The chain uses TRBV6-5 and TRBJ2-2, with D possibly matching TRBD1 (5 bases). Looked up from germline, CDR1 is MNHEY and CDR2 is SVGAGI. Trimming removed 2 bases from V and 5 bases from J, with 18 bases in between. The CDR3 covers 17 residues. CDR3 in amino acids: CASSYAFVREVTGELFF. CDR3 in DNA: TGTGCCAGCAGTTACGCCTTCGTCAGGGAAGTGACCGGGGAGCTGTTTTTT.

This clonotype was found many times. V and J are TRBV5-4 and TRBJ2-3; tentatively, D is TRBD2 (6 bases). Trimming stripped 5 bases from V and 0 bases from J, with 16 bases between. Germline-derived CDR1 and CDR2 are SGHNT and YYREEE (reference sequence). This CDR3 region has 16 residues. Written as DNA, the CDR3 is TGTGCCAGCAGGGGGGGTGCCGACGCTAGCACAGATACGCAGTATTTT. This codes for CASRGGADASTDTQYF.

The chain joins TRBV29-1 to TRBJ2-4; D is uncertain. Germline CDR1 is SQVTM and CDR2 is ANQGSEA. The CDR3 extends over 13 amino acids. Trimming left V 4 bases short and J 4 bases short, with 11 bases between. The CDR3 loop reads CSVVGPPKNIQYF. The DNA for the CDR3 is TGCAGCGTTGTAGGTCCGCCGAAAAACATTCAGTACTTC. Complete variable domain (other parts from reference TRBV29-1 and TRBJ2-4): SAVISQKPSRDICQRGTSLTIQCQVDSQVTMMFWYRQQPGQSLTLIATANQGSEATYESGFVIDKFPISRPNLTFSTLTVSNMSPEDSSIYLCSVVGPPKNIQYFGAGTRLSVL.

This chain links TRBV12-3 or TRBV12-4 with TRBJ2-7; the D is unclear. This CDR3 is built from 14 residues. V lost 1 base to trimming and J lost 6 bases, with 13 bases between them. CDR3 sequence reads: CASSLDPLAAEQYF. Written as DNA, the CDR3 is TGTGCCAGCAGTTTAGATCCCCTGGCGGCCGAGCAGTACTTC.

This clonotype was detected many times. The rearrangement links TRBV6-2 or TRBV6-3 to TRBJ2-2; D is undetermined. V was cut by 2 bases and J by 4 bases, with 14 bases left in between. The germline V gene has CDR1 MNHEY and CDR2 SVGEGT. The CDR3 extends over 16 amino acids. CDR3 nucleotide sequence: TGTGCCAGCAGTTACCTTAAATACTCGAGCACCGGGGAGCTGTTTTTT. It specifies CASSYLKYSSTGELFF.

The genes are TRBV3-1 and TRBJ1-3; D ambiguous. Germline CDR1 is LGHDT and CDR2 is YNNKEL (reference sequence). The CDR3 length is 15 residues. Between the trimmed V and J ends, which lost 1 base and 2 bases, there was a span of 9 bases. The CDR3 nucleotides are TGTGCCAGCAGCCAAGGGCGTTCCACTGGAAACACCATATATTTT. Protein product: CASSQGRSTGNTIYF.

This sequence joins TRBV7-2 and TRBJ1-3; D gene unclear. The germline V gene has CDR1 SGHTA and CDR2 FQGNSA. With 2 bases removed from V and 2 bases from J, the gap between germline ends came to 13 bases. The CDR3 spans 16 residues. The CDR3 loop reads CASSLTRTFPGNTIYF. CDR3 bases: TGTGCCAGCAGCTTAACTCGGACCTTCCCTGGAAACACCATATATTTT.

In its sample, this clonotype was seen many times. The chain joins TRBV4-1 to TRBJ1-5, with TRBD1 as a possible D gene (6 bases). The CDR3 is made up of 18 amino acids. CDR1 MGHRA and CDR2 YSYEKL come from the germline V gene. With 0 bases removed from V and 3 bases from J, the gap between germline ends came to 18 bases. CDR3 nucleotides: TGCGCCAGCAGCCAAGATTTACGGGGGCGCGGTGACAATCAGCCCCAGCATTTT. It encodes CASSQDLRGRGDNQPQHF.

This clonotype was seen more than once but under ten times. The V gene is TRBV5-6, the J gene TRBJ2-7; 7 bases fit TRBD2. Germline V gives CDR1 SGHDT, CDR2 YYEEEE. The CDR3 spans 16 residues. V was pared by 3 bases and J by 3 bases, with 12 bases of the junction left unmatched. CDR3 sequence (DNA): TGTGCCAGCAGCTCCACCCCGACTAGCAGTTACTACGAGCAGTACTTC. Residues: CASSSTPTSSYYEQYF.

This chain joins TRBV5-4 and TRBJ1-2; the match to TRBD1 covers 9 bases. Germline values: CDR1 SGHNT, CDR2 YYREEE (reference sequence). The V and J ends lost 4 bases and 6 bases, in that order; junction bases with no gene match: 10. This CDR3 contains 15 residues. The CDR3 reads CASSITGTGINGYTF. CDR3 coding DNA: TGTGCCAGCAGCATTACCGGGACAGGGATCAATGGCTACACCTTC. Full variable domain (rest looked up from reference TRBV5-4 and TRBJ1-2): ETGVTQSPTHLIKTRGQQVTLRCSSQSGHNTVSWYQQALGQGPQFIFQYYREEENGRGNFPPRFSGLQFPNYSSELNVNALELDDSALYLCASSITGTGINGYTFGSGTRLTVV.

V is TRBV5-6 and J is TRBJ1-5; D is uncertain. This CDR3 is built from 13 residues. Germline CDR1 reads SGHDT; CDR2 reads YYEEEE. Trimming removed 4 bases at V and 9 bases at J, with 14 bases between. The CDR3 here is CASSPIHGGPQHF. DNA of the CDR3: TGTGCCAGCAGCCCAATTCACGGAGGGCCCCAGCATTTT.

This clonotype was recorded at least ten times. This rearrangement joins TRBV19 to TRBJ2-1; 12 bases are a match to TRBD2. The CDR3 contains 15 residues. J lost 6 bases, V lost 3 bases, and 3 bases had no gene match. Looked up from germline, CDR1 is LNHDA and CDR2 is SQIVND (reference sequence). In DNA, the CDR3 is TGTGCCAGTAGTATGACTAGCGGGAGTGTCAATGAGCAGTTCTTC. The encoded protein is CASSMTSGSVNEQFF.

The V and J genes are TRBV6-6 and TRBJ1-2; D is unclear. V was shortened by 6 bases and J by 0 bases, with 11 bases between the two germline ends. The CDR3 covers 14 residues. Germline assignment: CDR1 MNHNY and CDR2 SVGAGI (reference sequence). The CDR3 DNA sequence: TGTGCCAGCAGCCCCCGGTACTCTAACTATGGCTACACCTTC. Residues: CASSPRYSNYGYTF.

This clonotype was picked up a small number of times. This chain joins TRBV13 and TRBJ2-1; 9 nucleotides match TRBD1. This CDR3 has 15 amino acids. V dropped 3 bases and J dropped 6; count of bases not matched to a gene: 6. In germline, CDR1 is PRHDT, CDR2 FYEKMQ (reference sequence). The CDR3 bases are TGTGCCAGCAGCTTCTCGAGGACAGGGGTCAATGAGCAGTTCTTC. The encoded protein is CASSFSRTGVNEQFF.

The sample holds a few counts of this clonotype. The genes are TRBV18 and TRBJ2-7; 7 bases fit TRBD1. The CDR3 runs 14 residues. Trimming removed 2 bases from V and 2 bases from J; junction bases left unmatched: 3. Germline CDR1 is KGHSH and CDR2 is LQKENI. The CDR3 protein is CASSPKGTAYEQYF. CDR3 in DNA: TGTGCCAGCTCACCAAAAGGGACAGCCTACGAGCAGTACTTC. Filled out from reference TRBV18 and TRBJ2-7, the complete variable domain reads NAGVMQNPRHLVRRRGQEARLRCSPMKGHSHVYWYRQLPEEGLKFMVYLQKENIIDESGMPKERFSAEFPKEGPSILRIQQVVRGDSAAYFCASSPKGTAYEQYFGPGTRLTVT.

There are a few counts of this clonotype. The chain employs TRBV29-1 and TRBJ2-7; 10 nucleotides match TRBD1. Trimming at V came to 7 bases and at J to 5 bases, leaving 8 bases not matched to a gene. CDR3 length equals 13 residues. Per the germline V gene, CDR1 is SQVTM and CDR2 is ANQGSEA. The CDR3: CSATTGTGDEQYF. CDR3 sequence (DNA): TGCAGCGCGACAACCGGGACAGGGGACGAGCAGTACTTC.

This clonotype was counted between two and nine times. The chain couples TRBV5-5 to TRBJ2-3, with D possibly matching TRBD2 (5 bases). CDR1 is SGHKS, CDR2 YYEKEE, per germline (reference sequence). CDR3 length: 17 residues. V lost 2 bases and J 0 bases, leaving 16 bases between the germline ends. Here the CDR3 reads CASSFSGGRISTDTQYF. CDR3 nucleotides: TGTGCCAGCAGCTTTTCGGGCGGGCGAATAAGCACAGATACGCAGTATTTT.

V and J are TRBV7-2 and TRBJ2-5; 13 bases are a match to TRBD2. Germline trimming cut 5 bases from V and 5 bases from J; bases unmatched to any gene: 11. The CDR3 has 17 amino acids. Per the germline V gene, CDR1 is SGHTA and CDR2 is FQGNSA. This CDR3 is CASSPRGTGLAGETQYF. The CDR3 DNA follows: TGTGCCAGCAGCCCCAGAGGAACGGGACTAGCGGGGGAGACCCAGTACTTC.

This clonotype was seen more than once but under ten times. The genes are TRBV5-1 and TRBJ1-1; TRBD1 matches at 9 bases. CDR1 is SGHRS and CDR2 is YFSETQ in the germline V gene. J lost 3 bases, V lost 4 bases, and 7 bases had no gene match. The CDR3 runs to 15 residues. The CDR3 is CASSERTGEDTEAFF. CDR3 nucleotide sequence: TGCGCCAGCAGCGAGCGGACAGGGGAGGACACTGAAGCTTTCTTT.

Notes on this clonotype: This may be a read error, as it is one base from a much larger clone. This chain uses TRBV29-1 with TRBJ2-7; D is perhaps TRBD1 or TRBD2 (5 bases each). This CDR3 has 12 amino acids. Germline V gives CDR1 SQVTM, CDR2 ANQGSEA. Trimming removed 7 bases at V and 1 base at J, with 11 bases between. DNA of the CDR3: TGCAGCGCTTTGGGGGAATCCTACGAGCAGTACTTC. This encodes CSALGESYEQYF.

This clonotype occurred many times. The J gene is TRBJ1-1, the V gene TRBV27, with no clear D. Germline-derived CDR1 and CDR2 are MNHEY and SMNVEV (reference sequence). The CDR3 is made up of 13 amino acids. V was cut by 0 bases and J by 2 bases, with 4 bases left in between. Here the CDR3 reads CASSLSANTEAFF. CDR3 sequence (DNA): TGTGCCAGCAGTTTATCGGCAAACACTGAAGCTTTCTTT.

This clonotype was detected many times. This rearrangement joins TRBV15 to TRBJ2-2; D ambiguous. V was clipped by 0 bases and J by 3 bases, with 8 bases between them. CDR1 LNHNV and CDR2 YYDKDF come from the germline V gene (reference sequence). CDR3 length equals 15 residues. This chain's CDR3 is CATSRERHYTGELFF. CDR3 DNA sequence: TGTGCCACCAGCAGAGAGAGGCACTACACCGGGGAGCTGTTTTTT.

This clonotype was counted at least ten times. The V call is TRBV7-6, the J call TRBJ2-2, with 7 bases lining up with TRBD2. V trimming: 1 base; J trimming: 5 bases; junction bases outside the gene matches: 4. The CDR3 consists of 15 residues. CDR1 and CDR2 (germline): SGHVS, FNYEAQ. The CDR3 reads CASSLGQGGTGELFF. The CDR3, as DNA: TGTGCCAGCAGCTTAGGGCAGGGAGGGACCGGGGAGCTGTTTTTT.

This chain uses TRBV6-5 with TRBJ2-7; the D is unclear. V was trimmed by 6 bases and J by 4 bases, leaving 13 bases between them. The CDR3 loop spans 13 amino acids. Germline-derived CDR1 and CDR2 are MNHEY and SVGAGI. The DNA of the CDR3 is TGTGCCAGCAGCCACAGACCGCGTTACGAGCAGTACTTC. It translates to CASSHRPRYEQYF.